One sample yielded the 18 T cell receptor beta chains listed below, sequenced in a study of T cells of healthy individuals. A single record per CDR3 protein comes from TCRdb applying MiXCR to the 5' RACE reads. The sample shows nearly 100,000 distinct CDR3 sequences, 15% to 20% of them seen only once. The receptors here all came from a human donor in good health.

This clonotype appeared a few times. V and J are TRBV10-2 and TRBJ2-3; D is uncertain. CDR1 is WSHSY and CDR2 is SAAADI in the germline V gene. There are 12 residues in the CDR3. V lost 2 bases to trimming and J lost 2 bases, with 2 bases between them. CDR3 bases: TGCGCCAGCAGTGAGCTCACAGATACGCAGTATTTT. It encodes CASSELTDTQYF.

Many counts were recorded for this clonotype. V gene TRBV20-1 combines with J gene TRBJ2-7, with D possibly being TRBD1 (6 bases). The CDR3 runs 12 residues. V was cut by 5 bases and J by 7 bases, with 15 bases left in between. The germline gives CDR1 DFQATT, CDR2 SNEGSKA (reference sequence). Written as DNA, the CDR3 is TGCAGTGCTGCCGGACAGTTTGATGAGCAGTACTTC. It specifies CSAAGQFDEQYF.

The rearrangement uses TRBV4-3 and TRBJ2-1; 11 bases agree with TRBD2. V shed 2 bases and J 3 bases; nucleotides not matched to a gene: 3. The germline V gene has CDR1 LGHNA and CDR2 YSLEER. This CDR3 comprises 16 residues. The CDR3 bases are TGCGCCAGCAGCCAACTACTAGCGGGAGTCTACAATGAGCAGTTCTTC. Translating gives CASSQLLAGVYNEQFF.

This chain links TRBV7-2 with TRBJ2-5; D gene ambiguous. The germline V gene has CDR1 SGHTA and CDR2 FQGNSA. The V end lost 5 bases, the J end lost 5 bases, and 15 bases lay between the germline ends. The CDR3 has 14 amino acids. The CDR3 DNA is TGTGCCAGCAGCCTACCGTTCCGCCCGGAGACCCAGTACTTC. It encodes CASSLPFRPETQYF. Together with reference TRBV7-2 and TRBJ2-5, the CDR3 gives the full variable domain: GAGVSQSPSNKVTEKGKDVELRCDPISGHTALYWYRQSLGQGLEFLIYFQGNSAPDKSGLPSDRFSAERTGGSVSTLTIQRTQQEDSAVYLCASSLPFRPETQYFGPGTRLLVL.

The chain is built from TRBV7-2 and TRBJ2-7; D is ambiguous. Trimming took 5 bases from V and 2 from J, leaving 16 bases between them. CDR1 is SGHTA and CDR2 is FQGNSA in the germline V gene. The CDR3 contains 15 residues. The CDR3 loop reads CASSPGWGFTYEQYF. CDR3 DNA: TGTGCCAGCAGCCCCGGGTGGGGTTTTACCTACGAGCAGTACTTC.

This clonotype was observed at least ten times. The DNA of the CDR3 is TGTGCCAGCAGCACGAGGCAAGAGACCCAGTACTTC. Its protein product is CASSTRQETQYF. The rearrangement uses TRBV21-1 and TRBJ2-5. TRBV21-1 is listed as a pseudogene. The length of the CDR3 is 12 residues.

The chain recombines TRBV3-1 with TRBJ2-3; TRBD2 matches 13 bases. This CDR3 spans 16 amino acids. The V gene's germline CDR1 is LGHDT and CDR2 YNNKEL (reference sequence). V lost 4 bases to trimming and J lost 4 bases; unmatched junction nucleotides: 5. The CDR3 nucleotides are TGTGCCAGCAGCCCTCGACTAGCGGGAGGCCCAGATACGCAGTATTTT. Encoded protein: CASSPRLAGGPDTQYF.

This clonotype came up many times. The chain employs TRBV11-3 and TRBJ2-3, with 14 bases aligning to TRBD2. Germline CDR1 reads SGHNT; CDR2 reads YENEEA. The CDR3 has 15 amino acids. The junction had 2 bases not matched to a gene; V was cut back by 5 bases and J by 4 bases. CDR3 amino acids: CASSGTSGGPDTQYF. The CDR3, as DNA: TGTGCCAGCAGCGGGACTAGCGGGGGCCCAGATACGCAGTATTTT.

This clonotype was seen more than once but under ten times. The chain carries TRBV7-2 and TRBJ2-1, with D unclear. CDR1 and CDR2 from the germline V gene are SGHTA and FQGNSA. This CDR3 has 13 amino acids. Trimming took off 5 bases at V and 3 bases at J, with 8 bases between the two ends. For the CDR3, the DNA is TGTGCCAGCAGCCCCTGGAGCTACAATGAGCAGTTCTTC. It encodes CASSPWSYNEQFF.

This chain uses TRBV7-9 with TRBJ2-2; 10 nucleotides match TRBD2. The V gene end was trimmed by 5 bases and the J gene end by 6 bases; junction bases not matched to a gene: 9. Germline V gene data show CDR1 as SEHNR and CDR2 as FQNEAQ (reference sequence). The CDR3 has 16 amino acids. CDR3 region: CASSPAGGPYSGELFF. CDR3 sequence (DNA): TGTGCCAGCAGCCCAGCGGGAGGGCCTTATTCCGGGGAGCTGTTTTTT.

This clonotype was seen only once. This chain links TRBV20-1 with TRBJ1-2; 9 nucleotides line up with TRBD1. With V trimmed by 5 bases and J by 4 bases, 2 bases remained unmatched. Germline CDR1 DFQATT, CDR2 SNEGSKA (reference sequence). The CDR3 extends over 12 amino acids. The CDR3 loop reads CSAGGQGYGYTF. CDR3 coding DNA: TGCAGTGCTGGGGGACAGGGCTATGGCTACACCTTC.

CDR3 residues: CSARSGQLFEAGELFF. The DNA of the CDR3 is TGCAGTGCTAGATCTGGCCAGCTCTTCGAGGCCGGGGAGCTGTTTTTT. V and J are TRBV20-1 and TRBJ2-2; D gene uncertain. V gave up 2 bases and J gave up 6 bases, with 19 bases separating them. The CDR3 spans 16 residues. The germline CDR1 and CDR2 sequences are DFQATT and SNEGSKA (reference sequence).

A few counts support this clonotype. The chain's CDR3 is CASSYAGAGGYTF. The DNA for the CDR3 is TGTGCCAGCAGCTACGCGGGGGCCGGTGGCTACACCTTC. This sequence joins TRBV6-6 and TRBJ1-2, with D possibly being TRBD1 (6 bases). The CDR3 length is 13 residues. Trimming took 6 bases from V and 7 from J, leaving 15 bases between them. CDR1 and CDR2 (germline): MNHNY, SVGAGI (reference sequence).

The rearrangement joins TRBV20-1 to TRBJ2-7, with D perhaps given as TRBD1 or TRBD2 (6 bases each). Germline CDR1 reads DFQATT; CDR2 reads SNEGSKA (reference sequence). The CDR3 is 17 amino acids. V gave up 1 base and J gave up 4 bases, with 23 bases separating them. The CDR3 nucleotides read TGCAGTGCTAGAGCGTTTGGGGAGGCGGAGGGGGTTTACGAGCAGTACTTC. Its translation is CSARAFGEAEGVYEQYF.

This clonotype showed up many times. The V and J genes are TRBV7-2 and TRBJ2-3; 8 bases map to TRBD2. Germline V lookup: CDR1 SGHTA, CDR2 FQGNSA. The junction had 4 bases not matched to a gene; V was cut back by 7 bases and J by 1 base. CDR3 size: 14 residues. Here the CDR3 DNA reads TGTGCCAGCACTGCGGGGGGTGGCACAGATACGCAGTATTTT. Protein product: CASTAGGGTDTQYF.

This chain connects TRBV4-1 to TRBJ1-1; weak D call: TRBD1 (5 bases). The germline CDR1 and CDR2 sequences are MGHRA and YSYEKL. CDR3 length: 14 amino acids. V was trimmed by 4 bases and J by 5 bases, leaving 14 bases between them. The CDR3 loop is CASSLQGFGTEAFF. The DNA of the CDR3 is TGCGCCAGCAGCCTGCAGGGCTTTGGAACTGAAGCTTTCTTT.

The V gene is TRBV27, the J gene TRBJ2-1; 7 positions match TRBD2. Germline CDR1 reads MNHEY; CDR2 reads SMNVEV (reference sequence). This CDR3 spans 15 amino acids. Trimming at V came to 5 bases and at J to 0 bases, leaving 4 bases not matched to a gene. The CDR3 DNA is TGTGCCAGCAGTCGCCTAGCGGCCTCCTACAATGAGCAGTTCTTC. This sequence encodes CASSRLAASYNEQFF.

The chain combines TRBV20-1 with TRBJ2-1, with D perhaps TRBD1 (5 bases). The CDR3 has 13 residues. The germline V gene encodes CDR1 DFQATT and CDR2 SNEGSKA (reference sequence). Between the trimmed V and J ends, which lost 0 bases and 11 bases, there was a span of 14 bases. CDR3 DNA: TGCAGTGCTAGAGAGGCCAGGGTGGTAAAGCAGTTCTTC. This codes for CSAREARVVKQFF.